This TCR beta chain emerged from a study of shared clonotypes between healthy human individuals. Looking at the study overall: Contributing individuals were a couple of females and three males aged 18 to 49.

Profiling relied on immunoSEQ multiplex PCR, and the TCRdb table lists in-frame clones only, not all of them. The sample lists 1 million to 1.3 million clones; about 84% were seen once. Germline loops: CDR1 SGHTA, CDR2 FQGNSA. Trimming removed 2 bases from V and 5 bases from J, with 10 bases in between. This CDR3 is built from 14 residues. Sequencing was done on a sample of memory CD4+ T cells from PBMCs. The subset was: CD45RA-negative fraction. This chain uses TRBV7-2 with TRBJ2-1; D unresolved. The TCR comes from a man aged 18 to 35 in good health. Some clones in this sample may be carry-over from other donors' samples. The CDR3, as DNA: TGTGCCAGCAGCTTAATCGTCACGAACAATGAGCAGTTCTTC. Its translation is CASSLIVTNNEQFF.